Below are 30 T cell receptor beta chains sequenced from a single sample in a study of monozygotic twins with inflammatory bowel disease. Following a re-call of the 5' RACE reads, TCRdb has one entry per CDR3 protein and lacks DNA. In total, the table holds roughly 150,000 distinct CDR3 sequences. Sequencing was performed on blood. These receptor sequences come from a human donor with ulcerative colitis or Crohn's disease, or a healthy co-twin of an affected twin (not recorded which).

This chain joins TRBV6-1 and TRBJ2-1; TCRdb's D call, TRBD1, is unchecked because there is no DNA. CDR1 and CDR2 from the germline V gene are MNHNS and SASEGT. The CDR3 is made up of 13 amino acids. The CDR3 sequence: CASSELALPEQFF.

Here the CDR3 reads CSVEDIKSGTGPYEQYF. This chain uses TRBV29-1 with TRBJ2-7; the TRBD1 assignment by TCRdb is unverifiable without DNA. The germline CDR1 and CDR2 sequences are SQVTM and ANQGSEA. The CDR3 is 17 residues long.

This chain links TRBV6-5 with TRBJ1-1; TCRdb's assignment of TRBD1 cannot be checked, as there is no DNA. The CDR3 contains 17 residues. Germline CDR1 MNHEY, CDR2 SVGAGI. The chain's CDR3 is CASSYSIFGRGNTEAFF.

The gene calls are TRBV20-1 and TRBJ2-7. This CDR3 has 12 amino acids. The germline gives CDR1 DFQATT, CDR2 SNEGSKA (reference sequence). The CDR3 loop reads CSASPFSYEQYF.

The chain recombines TRBV18 with TRBJ2-5; TCRdb's assignment of TRBD2 cannot be checked, as there is no DNA. The CDR3 has 15 amino acids. Germline lookup yields CDR1 KGHSH and CDR2 LQKENI. CDR3 in amino acids: CASSHYAGPEETQYF.

The chain carries TRBV27 and TRBJ2-7; TCRdb's D gene call, TRBD1, goes unchecked for lack of DNA. The length of the CDR3 is 14 residues. Germline V gives CDR1 MNHEY, CDR2 SMNVEV (reference sequence). CDR3 in amino acids: CASSRQGARYEQYF.

This rearrangement joins TRBV10-3 to TRBJ2-1. Germline-derived CDR1 and CDR2 are ENHRY and SYGVKD. The CDR3 extends over 11 amino acids. This chain's CDR3 is CAIRASNEQFF.

This chain links TRBV7-9 with TRBJ2-1; TCRdb names TRBD2, which stays unverified in the absence of DNA. Germline assignment: CDR1 SEHNR and CDR2 FQNEAQ (reference sequence). This CDR3 contains 14 residues. The CDR3 is CAIPGTRSYNEQFF.

The chain carries TRBV20-1 and TRBJ1-1. Germline V gene data show CDR1 as DFQATT and CDR2 as SNEGSKA (reference sequence). The CDR3 is 13 amino acids. Here the CDR3 reads CSARVGRYTEAFF.

The rearrangement links TRBV7-7 to TRBJ1-4. The CDR3 is 13 amino acids. The germline V gene has CDR1 SSHAT and CDR2 FNYEAQ (reference sequence). This chain's CDR3 is CASSLNRNEKLFF.

The V call is TRBV5-1, the J call TRBJ2-1; the D gene TCRdb calls, TRBD2, cannot be checked with no DNA. Germline lookup yields CDR1 SGHRS and CDR2 YFSETQ. The CDR3 is made up of 14 amino acids. CDR3 amino acids: CASSFTSPGDEQFF.

The chain uses TRBV12-2 and TRBJ1-1; TCRdb names TRBD1, which stays unverified in the absence of DNA. TRBV12-2 represents a pseudogene. This CDR3 is built from 19 residues. CDR3 amino acids: CASRLEPQQGARMNTEAFF.

V usage is TRBV5-6 and J usage is TRBJ2-1; the TCRdb D gene call, TRBD2, has no DNA to confirm it. The CDR3 runs to 17 residues. CDR1 and CDR2 from the germline V gene are SGHDT and YYEEEE. CDR3 sequence reads: CASSTLKRESSYNEQFF. The whole variable domain, filled in from reference TRBV5-6 and TRBJ2-1, reads DAGVTQSPTHLIKTRGQQVTLRCSPKSGHDTVSWYQQALGQGPQFIFQYYEEEERQRGNFPDRFSGHQFPNYSSELNVNALLLGDSALYLCASSTLKRESSYNEQFFGPGTRLTVL.

The V call is TRBV30, the J call TRBJ1-1; TCRdb names TRBD1, which stays unverified in the absence of DNA. Per the germline V gene, CDR1 is GTSNPN and CDR2 is SVGIG (reference sequence). The CDR3 runs to 13 residues. The CDR3 region is CAWRPWGNTEAFF.

The chain is built from TRBV28 and TRBJ1-1; TCRdb outputs TRBD1, but without DNA this stays unchecked. The CDR3 runs 14 residues. Germline V gene sequence: CDR1 MDHEN, CDR2 SYDVKM. The CDR3 loop reads CASSIGGGSTGAFF. Drawing the rest from reference TRBV28 and TRBJ1-1, the complete variable domain is DVKVTQSSRYLVKRTGEKVFLECVQDMDHENMFWYRQDPGLGLRLIYFSYDVKMKEKGDIPEGYSVSREKKERFSLILESASTNQTSMYLCASSIGGGSTGAFFGQGTRLTVV.

This chain links TRBV24-1 with TRBJ2-1; TCRdb calls TRBD2, which cannot be checked without DNA. Germline V CDR1 and CDR2: KGHDR, SFDVKD. The CDR3 is 21 amino acids. The CDR3: CATSDFTPGTSGRVYYNEQFF.

The gene calls are TRBV12-3 or TRBV12-4 and TRBJ2-1; the TRBD1 assignment by TCRdb is unverifiable without DNA. The length of the CDR3 is 12 residues. This CDR3 is CASSPGWGEQFF.

J is TRBJ2-7 and V is TRBV29-1; TCRdb calls TRBD1, which cannot be checked without DNA. The CDR3 extends over 16 amino acids. The V gene's germline CDR1 is SQVTM and CDR2 ANQGSEA. This CDR3 is CSVAKKVGTAPYEQYF.

The chain uses TRBV19 and TRBJ2-5. Per the germline V gene, CDR1 is LNHDA and CDR2 is SQIVND (reference sequence). CDR3 length: 14 residues. CDR3 residues: CASSNWADQETQYF.

The chain couples TRBV6-2 or TRBV6-3 to TRBJ1-6; TCRdb selects TRBD1, and the lack of DNA leaves this call unchecked. Germline V lookup: CDR1 MNHEY, CDR2 SVGEGT. There are 14 residues in the CDR3. CDR3 sequence reads: CASSPDTRNSPLHF.

The rearrangement uses TRBV7-3 and TRBJ1-4; TCRdb designates TRBD1, a call that cannot be tested without DNA. This CDR3 comprises 13 residues. Germline V CDR1 and CDR2: SGHTA, FQGTGA. The CDR3 protein is CASRSRENEKLFF.

J is TRBJ2-7 and V is TRBV10-3; the TCRdb D gene call, TRBD1, has no DNA to confirm it. Germline-derived CDR1 and CDR2 are ENHRY and SYGVKD. The length of the CDR3 is 17 residues. The CDR3: CAISELDNIGISYEQYF.

The J gene is TRBJ1-1, the V gene TRBV9; TCRdb's D call, TRBD1, is unchecked because there is no DNA. Germline CDR1 is SGDLS and CDR2 is YYNGEE. The CDR3 runs 13 residues. CDR3 residues: CASSARGRAEAFF.

The chain has TRBV12-3 or TRBV12-4 and TRBJ2-7; TCRdb names TRBD1, which stays unverified in the absence of DNA. The CDR3 spans 13 residues. The CDR3 region is CASSFTGAYEQYF.

The J gene is TRBJ2-3, the V gene TRBV7-8. This CDR3 contains 12 residues. The germline V gene has CDR1 SGHVS and CDR2 FQNEAQ. The CDR3 sequence is CASSFLTDTQYF.

The chain has TRBV7-3 and TRBJ2-3. Germline lookup yields CDR1 SGHTA and CDR2 FQGTGA. The CDR3 runs 13 residues. CDR3 residues: CASSLQSLDTQYF.

This chain joins TRBV29-1 and TRBJ2-1. This CDR3 contains 13 residues. Germline V gene data show CDR1 as SQVTM and CDR2 as ANQGSEA. CDR3 protein: CSVQADSYNEQFF.

This chain links TRBV27 with TRBJ2-7; absent DNA, TCRdb's TRBD1 call cannot be checked. CDR1 and CDR2 from the germline V gene are MNHEY and SMNVEV (reference sequence). The CDR3 consists of 13 residues. CDR3 residues: CASTWGPAYEQYF.

The chain combines TRBV29-1 with TRBJ2-3; TCRdb gives TRBD2 as the D gene, but with no DNA this cannot be confirmed. The V gene's germline CDR1 is SQVTM and CDR2 ANQGSEA. The CDR3 contains 15 residues. Here the CDR3 reads CSLMLGLAGLGTQYF.

This chain connects TRBV11-2 to TRBJ2-5; TCRdb reports TRBD2, a call that lacks DNA to check it against. This CDR3 has 19 amino acids. Per germline, CDR1 SGHAT and CDR2 FQNNGV. CDR3: CASSTSGRARTGGFETQYF.